This TCR beta chain was obtained from a study of T cell repertoires in cytomegalovirus infection. Germline V CDR1 and CDR2: SNHLY, FYNNEI. V lost 7 bases and J 4 bases, leaving 17 bases between the germline ends. CDR3 size: 15 residues. Of note for this clonotype: Its antigen is currently unknown.

Each CDR3 protein is one row after TCRdb ran MiXCR on the reads. The sample comprises 680,000 or so distinct CDR3 sequences, around 30% of which are singletons, and approximately 18% rests with the top ten. The TCR sequence derives from a human donor in good health (CMV status not recorded). Some clones in this sample may be carry-over from other donors' samples. The starting material was cultured PBMCs, obtained from culture after CMV antigen stimulation. This rearrangement joins TRBV2 to TRBJ1-5; perhaps TRBD1 as D (6 bases). The CDR3: CASKEGGGGNQPQHF. The CDR3, as DNA: TGTGCCAGCAAGGAGGGGGGAGGGGGAAATCAGCCCCAGCATTTT.